A single sample gave rise to the 23 T cell receptor beta chains below, sequenced in a study of T cell responses to AZD1222 COVID-19 vaccine. Produced via immunoSEQ multiplex PCR; TCRdb's table is partial and in-frame only. The sample has about 100,000 clones, less than 90% seen once; the top ten hold about 2%. This specimen was peripheral blood, taken on day 0 of AZD1222 vaccination. These receptors all come from an adult in good health.

V usage is TRBV30 and J usage is TRBJ1-1; D gene uncertain. Germline CDR1 is GTSNPN and CDR2 is SVGIG (reference sequence). The CDR3 is 17 amino acids. V shed 2 bases and J shed 4 bases, with 23 bases lying between them. The CDR3 bases are TGTGCCTGGAGTTGGGGAAGGGATGCCCTGTGGGGCACTGAAGCTTTCTTT. Its protein product is CAWSWGRDALWGTEAFF.

This chain joins TRBV3-1 (or the pseudogene TRBV3-2) and TRBJ2-1; no definite D call. CDR3 length: 15 residues. The V end was cut by 3 bases, the J end by 2 bases, with 11 bases between. Germline V gene lookup returns CDR1 LGHDT and CDR2 YNNKEL (reference sequence). CDR3 protein: CASSQSRLPYNEQFF. Here the CDR3 DNA reads TGTGCCAGCAGCCAGAGTCGTCTTCCCTACAATGAGCAGTTCTTC.

The rearrangement joins TRBV10-3 to TRBJ2-5, with TRBD2 identical over 15 bases. V gave up 6 bases and J gave up 4 bases; unmatched junction bases: 9. The germline V gene has CDR1 ENHRY and CDR2 SYGVKD. This CDR3 is 17 amino acids long. DNA of the CDR3: TGTGCCATCAGCACTACCGGGACTAGCGGGAGGAGAGAGACCCAGTACTTC. Residues: CAISTTGTSGRRETQYF.

The gene calls are TRBV4-2 and TRBJ1-2, with 10 bases that match TRBD1. CDR1 is LGHNA, CDR2 YNFKEQ, per germline. The CDR3 runs 16 residues. Trimming removed 1 base from V and 2 bases from J; junction bases left unmatched: 4. The CDR3 region is CASSQAQGQGNYGYTF. The CDR3 DNA follows: TGTGCCAGCAGCCAAGCGCAGGGACAGGGGAACTATGGCTACACCTTC.

The V gene is TRBV7-9, the J gene TRBJ2-3, with a tentative D call TRBD1 (7 bases). The germline V and J ends were trimmed by 5 bases and 6 bases, with 21 bases remaining between them. The CDR3 runs to 16 residues. Germline V gene lookup returns CDR1 SEHNR and CDR2 FQNEAQ (reference sequence). The CDR3 nucleotides read TGTGCCAGCAGCCCCGACAGGGTAGCGGACGCTGATACGCAGTATTTT. Translating it yields CASSPDRVADADTQYF.

Here the CDR3 DNA reads TGTGCCTGGAGTGTATGGGGGAGGGGGTACCCATACTATGGCTACACCTTC. Translation: CAWSVWGRGYPYYGYTF. The chain carries TRBV30 and TRBJ1-2; a possible D gene is TRBD1 (6 bases). In germline, CDR1 is GTSNPN, CDR2 SVGIG (reference sequence). Trimming removed 0 bases at V and 3 bases at J, with 20 bases between. The CDR3 contains 17 residues.

The V call is TRBV5-1, the J call TRBJ1-1; D remains unclear. This CDR3 has 15 amino acids. The V end lost 0 bases, the J end lost 1 base, and 10 bases lay between the germline ends. The V gene's germline CDR1 is SGHRS and CDR2 YFSETQ. The CDR3 DNA is TGCGCCAGCAGCTTGGAGGTGGCAGGGAACACTGAAGCTTTCTTT. This gives the protein CASSLEVAGNTEAFF.

The V and J genes are TRBV3-1 (or the pseudogene TRBV3-2) and TRBJ1-2; TRBD1 matches at 8 bases. The V gene end was trimmed by 3 bases and the J gene end by 2 bases; junction bases not matched to a gene: 5. Looked up from germline, CDR1 is LGHDT and CDR2 is YNNKEL (reference sequence). This CDR3 is 15 amino acids long. CDR3 coding DNA: TGTGCCAGCAGCCATACGGACAGGGTGAACTATGGCTACACCTTC. It yields the protein CASSHTDRVNYGYTF.

The rearrangement uses TRBV10-2 and TRBJ1-1; TRBD1 agrees at 7 bases. The germline V gene has CDR1 WSHSY and CDR2 SAAADI. The CDR3 consists of 16 residues. V shed 1 base and J 2 bases; nucleotides not matched to a gene: 7. The CDR3 DNA reads as TGCGCCAGCAGTGAGTGGGCAGGGGGGAAAAACACTGAAGCTTTCTTT. It specifies CASSEWAGGKNTEAFF.

This rearrangement joins TRBV30 to TRBJ1-1, with TRBD1 matching over 8 bases. CDR1 is GTSNPN and CDR2 is SVGIG in the germline V gene (reference sequence). V dropped 4 bases and J dropped 3; count of bases not matched to a gene: 7. The CDR3 loop spans 14 amino acids. CDR3 protein: CAWTFGTGYTEAFF. The DNA of the CDR3 is TGTGCCTGGACTTTCGGGACAGGTTACACTGAAGCTTTCTTT. The full variable domain, rest sourced from reference TRBV30 and TRBJ1-1, is SQTIHQWPATLVQPVGSPLSLECTVEGTSNPNLYWYRQAAGRGLQLLFYSVGIGQISSEVPQNLSASRPQDRQFILSSKKLLLSDSGFYLCAWTFGTGYTEAFFGQGTRLTVV.

The chain is built from TRBV7-2 and TRBJ2-1, with 7 bases fitting TRBD2. CDR3 size: 11 residues. V shed 6 bases and J 10 bases; nucleotides not matched to a gene: 3. Germline V gene sequence: CDR1 SGHTA, CDR2 FQGNSA. The DNA of the CDR3 is TGTGCCAGCAGTACTAGCGTAGAGCAGTTCTTC. This sequence encodes CASSTSVEQFF.

The rearrangement uses TRBV23-1 and TRBJ1-1; D remains unclear. TRBV23-1 is placed among ORFs of uncertain function. The CDR3 totals 11 residues. V was pared by 4 bases and J by 7 bases, with 7 bases between. The CDR3 region is CASSRNVEAFF. The CDR3 nucleotides read TGCGCCAGCAGTCGAAACGTTGAAGCTTTCTTT.

The chain uses TRBV27 and TRBJ2-3, with 11 nucleotides matching TRBD2. The CDR3 is made up of 17 amino acids. Germline V gene lookup returns CDR1 MNHEY and CDR2 SMNVEV (reference sequence). V was pared by 5 bases and J by 7 bases, with 14 bases of the junction left unmatched. The CDR3 DNA reads TGTGCCAGCAGTCAACCGAGACTAGCGGGAAGGTCAAATACGCAGTATTTT. Amino acids: CASSQPRLAGRSNTQYF.

In this sample, this clone turned up a few times. V and J are TRBV4-2 and TRBJ2-4; TRBD1 agrees at 8 bases. The CDR3 consists of 14 residues. With 4 bases clipped from V and 4 bases from J, the junction kept 3 bases outside the gene matches. Per the germline V gene, CDR1 is LGHNA and CDR2 is YNFKEQ. The CDR3 loop is CASSLGTGKNIQYF. CDR3 in DNA: TGTGCCAGCAGCCTGGGGACAGGAAAAAACATTCAGTACTTC.

The V and J genes are TRBV7-9 and TRBJ2-7; 8 nucleotides line up with TRBD2. CDR1 SEHNR and CDR2 FQNEAQ come from the germline V gene (reference sequence). The junction had 13 bases not matched to a gene; V was cut back by 6 bases and J by 6 bases. This CDR3 has 15 amino acids. The chain's CDR3 is CASSWAGGRLSEQYF. The CDR3 region has the DNA TGTGCCAGCAGTTGGGCGGGCGGGAGGTTGAGCGAGCAGTACTTC.

The chain joins TRBV7-2 to TRBJ2-5; perhaps TRBD1 as D (5 bases). The CDR3 contains 15 residues. The V and J ends lost 5 bases and 2 bases respectively, with 15 bases between them. CDR1 SGHTA and CDR2 FQGNSA come from the germline V gene. The CDR3 DNA reads TGTGCCAGCAGCCCGCAGCCCCACAGGCAAGAGACCCAGTACTTC. Encoded protein: CASSPQPHRQETQYF.

The V gene is TRBV2, the J gene TRBJ2-3; 7 bases agree with TRBD1. Germline trimming cut 5 bases from V and 2 bases from J; bases unmatched to any gene: 10. Germline loops: CDR1 SNHLY, CDR2 FYNNEI. This CDR3 region has 16 residues. CDR3 DNA sequence: TGTGCCAGCAGTCACATCGGGACAGTCTTCACAGATACGCAGTATTTT. Encoded protein: CASSHIGTVFTDTQYF.

The chain has TRBV7-9 and TRBJ1-2; D might be TRBD1 (5 bases). Germline V gives CDR1 SEHNR, CDR2 FQNEAQ (reference sequence). Trimming left V 3 bases short and J 4 bases short, with 9 bases between. The length of the CDR3 is 13 residues. The CDR3 nucleotides read TGTGCCAGCAGCTTTGGGACCGGCTATGGCTACACCTTC. It encodes CASSFGTGYGYTF.

The rearrangement uses TRBV19 and TRBJ1-3; D may be TRBD1 (5 bases). With 5 bases removed from V and 0 bases from J, the gap between germline ends came to 11 bases. Germline V gene lookup returns CDR1 LNHDA and CDR2 SQIVND (reference sequence). CDR3 size: 15 residues. The chain's CDR3 is CASSFGQSSGNTIYF. DNA of the CDR3: TGTGCCAGTAGTTTCGGACAAAGCTCTGGAAACACCATATATTTT. Filled out from reference TRBV19 and TRBJ1-3, the complete variable domain reads DGGITQSPKYLFRKEGQNVTLSCEQNLNHDAMYWYRQDPGQGLRLIYYSQIVNDFQKGDIAEGYSVSREKKESFPLTVTSAQKNPTAFYLCASSFGQSSGNTIYFGEGSWLTVV.

CDR3 residues: CASSLGLAGVGANEQFF. In DNA, the CDR3 is TGCGCCAGCAGCTTGGGACTAGCGGGAGTGGGGGCCAATGAGCAGTTCTTC. The chain combines TRBV5-1 with TRBJ2-1; TRBD2 aligns across 12 bases. CDR1 is SGHRS and CDR2 is YFSETQ in the germline V gene. V shed 0 bases, J shed 6 bases, and the junction held 7 bases outside the gene matches. The CDR3 has 17 amino acids.

The chain recombines TRBV2 with TRBJ1-6; 8 bases fit TRBD1. Germline V CDR1 and CDR2: SNHLY, FYNNEI. V shed 6 bases, J shed 6 bases, and the junction held 7 bases outside the gene matches. This CDR3 has 15 amino acids. Here the CDR3 DNA reads TGTGCCAGCAGGGCTGGACAGGGTTTTAATTCACCCCTCCACTTT. It is translated as CASRAGQGFNSPLHF.

V is TRBV5-4 and J is TRBJ2-1, with D perhaps assigned TRBD1 or TRBD2 (5 bases each). The CDR3 sequence is 13 residues long. CDR1 SGHNT and CDR2 YYREEE come from the germline V gene (reference sequence). V lost 3 bases, J lost 5 bases, and 9 bases lay in between. CDR3: CASSSGTNNEQFF. CDR3 DNA sequence: TGTGCCAGCAGCTCGGGGACCAACAATGAGCAGTTCTTC. Drawing the rest from reference TRBV5-4 and TRBJ2-1, the complete variable domain is ETGVTQSPTHLIKTRGQQVTLRCSSQSGHNTVSWYQQALGQGPQFIFQYYREEENGRGNFPPRFSGLQFPNYSSELNVNALELDDSALYLCASSSGTNNEQFFGPGTRLTVL.

The chain combines TRBV6-2 or TRBV6-3 with TRBJ1-2, with TRBD1 matching 7 bases. The junction had 4 bases not matched to a gene; V was cut back by 4 bases and J by 2 bases. This CDR3 contains 14 residues. The V gene's germline CDR1 is MNHEY and CDR2 SVGEGT. The CDR3 nucleotides read TGTGCCAGCAGTTCCCGGGACAGCAACTATGGCTACACCTTC. Protein product: CASSSRDSNYGYTF.